The present T cell receptor (beta chain) was sequenced within a study of blood T cell repertoires in COVID-19. In the study overall: The United States, Italy and Spain provided the acute and convalescent COVID-19 samples.

Data came from immunoSEQ multiplex PCR; TCRdb stores just in-frame clones and leaves some out. The sample has about 180,000 clones, more than 85% seen once; the top ten hold roughly 2.8%. This CDR3 is 18 amino acids long. The V gene's germline CDR1 is MNHEY and CDR2 SMNVEV (reference sequence). V shed 7 bases, J shed 7 bases, and the junction held 20 bases outside the gene matches. Sequenced material: peripheral blood. This clonotype was obtained from a woman in her thirties with active or convalescent COVID-19. The chain employs TRBV27 and TRBJ2-2; 8 bases are a match to TRBD1. Here the CDR3 DNA reads TGTGCCAGCACTTCATACCGACAGGACAGGGCGAATAGCGGGGAGCTGTTTTTT. Encoded protein: CASTSYRQDRANSGELFF.